These T cell receptor beta chains were read from a single sample in a study of blood T cell repertoires in COVID-19. Data came from immunoSEQ multiplex PCR; TCRdb stores just in-frame clones and leaves some out. The repertoire includes hundreds of thousands of clones, 87% of them detected once, and around 9.3% sits in the top ten. Sequencing was carried out using PBMCs or T cells enriched from blood (not recorded which). The receptor source for this set is a woman aged 18-29 years who had recovered from COVID-19. Both conserved end residues are part of each CDR3. A D gene is named only where the DNA matches it firmly. Size is stated for part of the rows, as once, few or many counts, or as a class when the clone is expanded.

v_call: TRBV7-9
d_call: TRBD1
clone_size: NA
j_call: TRBJ2-3
cdr3_aa: CASSVNRGSTQYF
cdr3_nt: TGTGCCAGCAGCGTCAACAGGGGTTCCACGCAGTATTTT

v_call: TRBV3-1/TRBV3-2
d_call: TRBD2
clone_size: NA
j_call: TRBJ2-1
cdr3_aa: CASSQGTSGETNEQFF
cdr3_nt: TGTGCCAGCAGCCAAGGGACTAGCGGGGAAACAAATGAGCAGTTCTTC

v_call: TRBV25-1
d_call: NA
clone_size: NA
j_call: TRBJ2-2
cdr3_aa: CASSEGTPPGTGELFF
cdr3_nt: TGTGCCAGCAGCGAAGGAACACCCCCGGGCACCGGGGAGCTGTTTTTT

v_call: TRBV7-2
d_call: TRBD1
clone_size: NA
j_call: TRBJ1-1
cdr3_aa: CASSFDRDYTEAFF
cdr3_nt: TGTGCCAGCAGCTTCGACAGGGATTACACTGAAGCTTTCTTT

v_call: TRBV10-3
d_call: NA
clone_size: NA
j_call: TRBJ1-6
cdr3_aa: CAISGAGGDSYNSPLHF
cdr3_nt: TGTGCCATCAGTGGGGCGGGAGGGGACTCCTATAATTCACCCCTCCACTTT

v_call: TRBV19
d_call: TRBD2
clone_size: NA
j_call: TRBJ2-4
cdr3_aa: CASSSFSGRGIGAAKNIQYF
cdr3_nt: TGTGCCAGTAGTTCCTTTAGCGGGAGGGGGATCGGGGCGGCCAAAAACATTCAGTACTTC

v_call: TRBV18
d_call: NA
clone_size: NA
j_call: TRBJ1-1
cdr3_aa: CASSPMTRNTEAFF
cdr3_nt: TGTGCCAGCTCACCAATGACACGGAACACTGAAGCTTTCTTT

v_call: TRBV6-5
d_call: NA
clone_size: NA
j_call: TRBJ1-3
cdr3_aa: CASSYRGAGNTIYF
cdr3_nt: TGTGCCAGCAGTTACCGGGGGGCTGGAAACACCATATATTTT

v_call: TRBV2
d_call: TRBD2
clone_size: NA
j_call: TRBJ2-1
cdr3_aa: CASSHSPTSGKYNEQFF
cdr3_nt: TGTGCCAGCAGTCACTCCCCGACTAGCGGAAAATACAATGAGCAGTTCTTC

v_call: TRBV4-1
d_call: TRBD1
clone_size: NA
j_call: TRBJ1-1
cdr3_aa: CASSPGTGDTEAFF
cdr3_nt: TGCGCCAGCAGCCCAGGGACAGGTGACACTGAAGCTTTCTTT

v_call: TRBV11-1
d_call: TRBD1
clone_size: NA
j_call: TRBJ2-1
cdr3_aa: CASRSQQGTSQFF
cdr3_nt: TGTGCCAGCAGATCTCAACAGGGGACGTCGCAGTTCTTC

v_call: TRBV4-2
d_call: TRBD2
clone_size: NA
j_call: TRBJ2-3
cdr3_aa: CASSQVLAGADTQYF
cdr3_nt: TGTGCCAGCAGCCAAGTCTTAGCGGGAGCGGATACGCAGTATTTT

v_call: TRBV9
d_call: NA
clone_size: NA
j_call: TRBJ2-7
cdr3_aa: CASSVDGQEGEQYF
cdr3_nt: TGTGCCAGCAGCGTAGATGGGCAGGAGGGCGAGCAGTACTTC

v_call: TRBV27
d_call: NA
clone_size: NA
j_call: TRBJ1-4
cdr3_aa: CASSPVAREKLFF
cdr3_nt: TGTGCCAGCAGCCCCGTAGCACGGGAAAAACTGTTTTTT

v_call: TRBV5-1
d_call: NA
clone_size: few
j_call: TRBJ2-5
cdr3_aa: CASSLQETQYF
cdr3_nt: TGCGCCAGCAGCCTCCAAGAGACCCAGTACTTC

v_call: TRBV7-2
d_call: TRBD1
clone_size: NA
j_call: TRBJ1-2
cdr3_aa: CASSPGQGYGYTF
cdr3_nt: TGTGCCAGCAGTCCGGGACAGGGTTATGGCTACACCTTC

v_call: TRBV5-4
d_call: NA
clone_size: NA
j_call: TRBJ2-5
cdr3_aa: CASTPAGAKTQYF
cdr3_nt: TGTGCCAGCACCCCAGCGGGCGCGAAGACCCAGTACTTC

v_call: TRBV7-9
d_call: NA
clone_size: NA
j_call: TRBJ2-1
cdr3_aa: CASSLSQGRLNEQFF
cdr3_nt: TGTGCCAGCAGCTTATCTCAGGGGCGCCTAAATGAGCAGTTCTTC

v_call: TRBV6-5
d_call: NA
clone_size: NA
j_call: TRBJ1-4
cdr3_aa: CASTKWGVGEKLFF
cdr3_nt: TGTGCCAGCACGAAATGGGGGGTCGGGGAAAAACTGTTTTTT

v_call: TRBV30
d_call: TRBD1
clone_size: NA
j_call: TRBJ1-1
cdr3_aa: CAWRQGNQAFF
cdr3_nt: TGTGCCTGGAGACAGGGGAATCAAGCTTTCTTT

v_call: TRBV6-5
d_call: TRBD1
clone_size: NA
j_call: TRBJ1-2
cdr3_aa: CASSYGGQGIYGYTF
cdr3_nt: TGTGCCAGCAGTTACGGGGGACAGGGGATCTATGGCTACACCTTC

v_call: TRBV19
d_call: NA
clone_size: once
j_call: TRBJ1-2
cdr3_aa: CASYREFGANYGYTF
cdr3_nt: TGTGCCAGCTACAGGGAATTCGGAGCTAACTATGGCTACACCTTC

v_call: TRBV3-1/TRBV3-2
d_call: TRBD2
clone_size: NA
j_call: TRBJ2-3
cdr3_aa: CASSQDISGRFHTQYF
cdr3_nt: TGTGCCAGCAGCCAAGATATTAGCGGGAGGTTCCATACGCAGTATTTT

v_call: TRBV28
d_call: TRBD1
clone_size: once
j_call: TRBJ2-7
cdr3_aa: CATGQGRNEQYF
cdr3_nt: TGTGCCACAGGACAGGGGAGGAACGAGCAGTACTTC

v_call: TRBV9
d_call: NA
clone_size: NA
j_call: TRBJ1-6
cdr3_aa: CASSREGPNSPLHF
cdr3_nt: TGTGCCAGCAGCCGGGAGGGTCCCAATTCACCCCTCCACTTT

v_call: TRBV27
d_call: NA
clone_size: NA
j_call: TRBJ1-6
cdr3_aa: CASSFPDSPLHF
cdr3_nt: TGTGCCAGCAGTTTTCCCGATTCACCCCTCCACTTT

v_call: TRBV10-3
d_call: NA
clone_size: NA
j_call: TRBJ2-6
cdr3_aa: CASGEPGISGANVLTF
cdr3_nt: TGTGCCTCGGGGGAGCCAGGGATCTCTGGGGCCAACGTCCTGACTTTC

v_call: TRBV6-2/TRBV6-3
d_call: NA
clone_size: once
j_call: TRBJ2-1
cdr3_aa: CASTPGIGVGGNDEQLF
cdr3_nt: TGTGCCAGCACCCCTGGCATAGGGGTGGGAGGTAACGATGAGCAGCTCTTC

v_call: TRBV6-6
d_call: NA
clone_size: once
j_call: TRBJ2-7
cdr3_aa: CASSAGAYEQYF
cdr3_nt: TGTGCCAGCAGCGCAGGGGCCTACGAGCAGTACTTC

v_call: TRBV15
d_call: NA
clone_size: NA
j_call: TRBJ2-7
cdr3_aa: CATTSLRSTYEQYF
cdr3_nt: TGTGCCACCACCTCCCTGCGGAGTACCTACGAGCAGTACTTC

v_call: TRBV19
d_call: NA
clone_size: NA
j_call: TRBJ1-3
cdr3_aa: CASKGERKGGNTIYF
cdr3_nt: TGTGCCAGTAAAGGAGAGAGGAAAGGTGGAAACACCATATATTTT

v_call: TRBV2
d_call: NA
clone_size: NA
j_call: TRBJ1-3
cdr3_aa: CASSPDRSSGNTIYF
cdr3_nt: TGTGCCAGCAGCCCTGACCGGAGCTCTGGAAACACCATATATTTT

v_call: TRBV28
d_call: NA
clone_size: NA
j_call: TRBJ2-5
cdr3_aa: CASRGTYQETQYF
cdr3_nt: TGTGCCAGCAGGGGGACATACCAAGAGACCCAGTACTTC

v_call: TRBV9
d_call: NA
clone_size: NA
j_call: TRBJ2-2
cdr3_aa: CASSVVALPTGELFF
cdr3_nt: TGTGCCAGCAGCGTAGTTGCGCTACCCACCGGGGAGCTGTTTTTT

v_call: TRBV7-2
d_call: TRBD1
clone_size: NA
j_call: TRBJ1-3
cdr3_aa: CASSLAGTGPGNTIYF
cdr3_nt: TGTGCCAGCAGCTTAGCAGGGACAGGGCCTGGAAACACCATATATTTT

v_call: TRBV29-1
d_call: NA
clone_size: NA
j_call: TRBJ1-5
cdr3_aa: CSVEDVPGSRNQPQHF
cdr3_nt: TGCAGCGTTGAAGACGTACCAGGGTCTCGCAATCAGCCCCAGCATTTT

v_call: TRBV11-2
d_call: TRBD1
clone_size: NA
j_call: TRBJ2-1
cdr3_aa: CASSPRDRADNEQFF
cdr3_nt: TGTGCCAGCAGCCCACGGGACAGGGCGGACAATGAGCAGTTCTTC

v_call: TRBV18
d_call: TRBD1
clone_size: NA
j_call: TRBJ1-2
cdr3_aa: CASSPLGGNKDGYTF
cdr3_nt: TGTGCCAGCTCACCGTTAGGGGGCAATAAGGATGGCTACACCTTC

v_call: TRBV19
d_call: NA
clone_size: NA
j_call: TRBJ1-2
cdr3_aa: CASSVDSVYGYTF
cdr3_nt: TGTGCCAGTAGCGTGGACAGCGTTTATGGCTACACCTTC

v_call: TRBV29-1
d_call: TRBD1
clone_size: NA
j_call: TRBJ2-5
cdr3_aa: CSGVKTGTGETQYF
cdr3_nt: TGCAGCGGAGTAAAGACAGGGACGGGAGAGACCCAGTACTTC

v_call: TRBV4-3
d_call: TRBD2
clone_size: NA
j_call: TRBJ2-5
cdr3_aa: CASSQGVAGGEQETQYF
cdr3_nt: TGCGCCAGCAGCCAAGGGGTAGCGGGGGGAGAACAAGAGACCCAGTACTTC

v_call: TRBV2
d_call: TRBD1
clone_size: NA
j_call: TRBJ2-2
cdr3_aa: CASSSGTATTGELFF
cdr3_nt: TGTGCCAGCAGCTCCGGGACAGCAACCACCGGGGAGCTGTTTTTT

v_call: TRBV19
d_call: NA
clone_size: NA
j_call: TRBJ2-7
cdr3_aa: CASSLQDSYEQYF
cdr3_nt: TGTGCCAGTAGTTTACAGGACTCCTACGAGCAGTACTTC

v_call: TRBV5-4
d_call: NA
clone_size: once
j_call: TRBJ1-1
cdr3_aa: CASSLDSGDDTEAFF
cdr3_nt: TGTGCCAGCAGCTTGGATTCAGGGGACGACACTGAAGCTTTCTTT